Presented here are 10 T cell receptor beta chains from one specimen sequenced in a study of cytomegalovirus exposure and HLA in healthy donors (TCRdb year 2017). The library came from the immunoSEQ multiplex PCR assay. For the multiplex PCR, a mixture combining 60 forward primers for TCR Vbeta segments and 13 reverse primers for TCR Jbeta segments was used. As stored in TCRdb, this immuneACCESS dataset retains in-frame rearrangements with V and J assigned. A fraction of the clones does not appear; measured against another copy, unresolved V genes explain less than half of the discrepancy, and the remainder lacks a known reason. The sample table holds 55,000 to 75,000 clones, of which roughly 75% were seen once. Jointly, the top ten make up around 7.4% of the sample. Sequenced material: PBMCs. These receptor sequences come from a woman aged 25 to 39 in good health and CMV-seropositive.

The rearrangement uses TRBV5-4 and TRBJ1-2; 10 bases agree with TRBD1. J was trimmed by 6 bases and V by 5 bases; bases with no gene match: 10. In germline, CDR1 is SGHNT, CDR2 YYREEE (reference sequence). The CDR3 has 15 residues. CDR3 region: CASRQTGGAWNGYTF. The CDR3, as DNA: TGTGCCAGCAGACAGACAGGGGGCGCGTGGAATGGCTACACCTTC.

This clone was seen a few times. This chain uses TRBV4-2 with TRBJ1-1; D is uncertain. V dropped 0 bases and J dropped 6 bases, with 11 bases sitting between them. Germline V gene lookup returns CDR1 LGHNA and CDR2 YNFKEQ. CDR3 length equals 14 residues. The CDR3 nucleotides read TGTGCCAGCAGCCAAGATCTGGGCCATCCTGAAGCTTTCTTT. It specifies CASSQDLGHPEAFF.

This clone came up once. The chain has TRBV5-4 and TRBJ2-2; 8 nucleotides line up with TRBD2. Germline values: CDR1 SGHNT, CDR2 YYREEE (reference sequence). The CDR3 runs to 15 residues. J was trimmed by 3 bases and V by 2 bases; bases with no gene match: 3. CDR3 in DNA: TGTGCCAGCAGCTTAGGTAGCGGGGACACCGGGGAGCTGTTTTTT. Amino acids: CASSLGSGDTGELFF.

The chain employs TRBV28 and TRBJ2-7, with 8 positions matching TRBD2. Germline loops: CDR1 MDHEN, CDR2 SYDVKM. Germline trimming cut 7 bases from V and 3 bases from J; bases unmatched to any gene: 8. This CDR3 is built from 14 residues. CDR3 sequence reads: CASTTPGTSYEQYF. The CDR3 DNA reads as TGTGCCAGCACCACCCCGGGGACTAGCTACGAGCAGTACTTC.

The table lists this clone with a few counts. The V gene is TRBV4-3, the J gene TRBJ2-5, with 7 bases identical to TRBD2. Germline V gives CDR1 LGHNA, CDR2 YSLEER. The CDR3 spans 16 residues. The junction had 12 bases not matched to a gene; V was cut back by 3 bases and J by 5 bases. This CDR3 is CASSHGGGKGVETQYF. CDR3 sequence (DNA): TGCGCCAGCAGCCACGGCGGGGGAAAGGGAGTGGAGACCCAGTACTTC.

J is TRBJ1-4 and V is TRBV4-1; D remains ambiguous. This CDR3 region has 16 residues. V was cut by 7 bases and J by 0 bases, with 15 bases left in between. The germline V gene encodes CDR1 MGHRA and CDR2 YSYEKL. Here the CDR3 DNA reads TGCGCCAGCACAACAGAGGGAGTTACAACTAATGAAAAACTGTTTTTT. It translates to CASTTEGVTTNEKLFF.

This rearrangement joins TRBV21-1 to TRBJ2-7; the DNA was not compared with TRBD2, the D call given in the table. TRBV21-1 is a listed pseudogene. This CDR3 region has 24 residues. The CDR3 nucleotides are TGTGCCAGCAGCAAAGAGCCGAGCCTCCGCTGGGGGTGCCGGGGGGGCCAGGGGGCCTACGAGCAGTACTTC. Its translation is CASSKEPSLRWGCRGGQGAYEQYF.

The CDR3 sequence: CASSPGGETQYF. The CDR3 DNA is TGTGCCAGCTCACCAGGCGGGGAGACCCAGTACTTC. The rearrangement joins TRBV18 to TRBJ2-5, with D possibly being TRBD2 (5 bases). Trimming pared 2 bases from V and 5 bases from J, leaving 6 bases between. The CDR3 consists of 12 residues. In germline, CDR1 is KGHSH, CDR2 LQKENI. The whole variable domain, filled in from reference TRBV18 and TRBJ2-5, reads NAGVMQNPRHLVRRRGQEARLRCSPMKGHSHVYWYRQLPEEGLKFMVYLQKENIIDESGMPKERFSAEFPKEGPSILRIQQVVRGDSAAYFCASSPGGETQYFGPGTRLLVL.

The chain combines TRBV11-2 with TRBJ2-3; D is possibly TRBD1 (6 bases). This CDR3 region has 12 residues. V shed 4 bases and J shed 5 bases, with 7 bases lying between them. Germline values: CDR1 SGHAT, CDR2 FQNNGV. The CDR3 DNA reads TGTGCCAGCAGCTCACAGGGAGATACGCAGTATTTT. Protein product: CASSSQGDTQYF.

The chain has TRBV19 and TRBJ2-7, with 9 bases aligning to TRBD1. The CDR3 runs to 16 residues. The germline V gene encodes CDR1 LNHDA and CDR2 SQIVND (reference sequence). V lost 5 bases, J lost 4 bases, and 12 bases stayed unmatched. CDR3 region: CASSQYSGTGSYEQYF. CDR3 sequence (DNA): TGTGCCAGTAGTCAATACTCCGGGACAGGGAGTTACGAGCAGTACTTC.